This T cell receptor beta chain was sequenced during a study of blood T cell repertoires in COVID-19. The ends lost 3 bases at V and 5 bases at J; junction bases unmatched: 4. The germline V gene encodes CDR1 KGHSH and CDR2 LQKENI. The length of the CDR3 is 16 residues. The data were produced by immunoSEQ multiplex PCR, yet TCRdb's version contains in-frame clones alone and is incomplete. Of 250,000 to 350,000 clones in the sample, about 89% were seen once. This chain uses TRBV18 with TRBJ2-1; 13 bases map to TRBD2. The TCR sequence derives from a woman aged 60 to 75 with acute or convalescent COVID-19. Source material: peripheral blood. The CDR3 protein is CASSPGTSGEHNEQFF. Here the CDR3 DNA reads TGTGCCAGCTCACCGGGGACTAGCGGGGAACACAATGAGCAGTTCTTC.